Presented here are 7 T cell receptor beta chains from one specimen sequenced in a study of cytomegalovirus exposure and HLA in healthy donors. Vbeta (60) and Jbeta (13) primers were used in the PCR. Profiled with immunoSEQ multiplex PCR; TCRdb holds only in-frame clones, not every one. This repertoire shows around 220,000 clones, about three quarters found once; its top ten account for about 1.8%. The sequenced material came from PBMCs. The source is a man in his late teens or twenties in good health and CMV-seronegative.

The chain is built from TRBV11-2 and TRBJ2-3; possibly TRBD1 for D (6 bases). This CDR3 contains 15 residues. In germline, CDR1 is SGHAT, CDR2 FQNNGV. The V end was cut by 5 bases, the J end by 2 bases, with 14 bases between. CDR3 amino acids: CASSPTGTSTDTQYF. DNA for the CDR3: TGTGCCAGCAGCCCTACAGGGACCTCCACAGATACGCAGTATTTT.

This clone was seen a handful of times. V is TRBV10-3 and J is TRBJ1-4, with D possibly being TRBD1 (6 bases). The V and J ends lost 8 bases and 0 bases respectively, with 10 bases between them. The length of the CDR3 is 14 residues. Per germline, CDR1 ENHRY and CDR2 SYGVKD. CDR3 sequence (DNA): TGTGCCATCGGGGGCGGAGCAACTAATGAAAAACTGTTTTTT. This codes for CAIGGGATNEKLFF.

This chain joins TRBV5-4 and TRBJ2-5; 7 nucleotides line up with TRBD2. Germline V gives CDR1 SGHNT, CDR2 YYREEE (reference sequence). This CDR3 has 16 amino acids. V was clipped by 0 bases and J by 5 bases; unmatched bases: 10. The chain's CDR3 is CASSLDLRREKETQYF. The CDR3 DNA is TGTGCCAGCAGCTTGGATTTGCGGCGGGAGAAGGAGACCCAGTACTTC.

The DNA of the CDR3 is TGTGCCAGTAGTATTTCCCGGACAGGCAATGAAAAACTGTTTTTT. Protein: CASSISRTGNEKLFF. The chain links TRBV19 to TRBJ1-4; TRBD1 agrees at 7 bases. CDR1 and CDR2 (germline): LNHDA, SQIVND (reference sequence). The CDR3 loop spans 15 amino acids. V lost 3 bases to trimming and J lost 5 bases; unmatched junction nucleotides: 6.

This chain joins TRBV29-1 and TRBJ2-3; D gene unclear. Germline CDR1 and CDR2: SQVTM and ANQGSEA. The CDR3 length is 13 residues. V lost 3 bases, J lost 2 bases, and 9 bases lay in between. CDR3 region: CSVDVSYTDTQYF. The CDR3 DNA follows: TGCAGCGTTGATGTTTCCTACACAGATACGCAGTATTTT.

On this clone: Compared with germline, one end of the junction differs, possibly owing to a read error. V is TRBV6-5 and J is TRBJ1-1; D might be TRBD1 (5 bases). The germline V gene encodes CDR1 MNHEY and CDR2 SVGAGI. CDR3 length: 15 residues. The CDR3 region has the DNA TGTGCCAGCAGTTACTCTAGGGGCCCGGGGACTGAAACTTTCTTT. This codes for CASSYSRGPGTETFF.

The V gene is TRBV7-9, the J gene TRBJ1-1, with D perhaps matching TRBD1 (5 bases). Germline CDR1 reads SEHNR; CDR2 reads FQNEAQ (reference sequence). The CDR3 is 15 residues long. V was shortened by 3 bases and J by 0 bases, with 11 bases between the two germline ends. CDR3 region: CASSLVDRVNTEAFF. For the CDR3, the DNA is TGTGCCAGCAGCTTGGTTGACAGAGTGAACACTGAAGCTTTCTTT.